This T cell receptor beta chain was captured by sequencing in a study of shared clonotypes between healthy human individuals. V lost 5 bases to trimming and J lost 4 bases; unmatched junction nucleotides: 6. The V gene's germline CDR1 is MGHDK and CDR2 SYGVNS. The CDR3 consists of 15 residues. TCRdb's table, derived via immunoSEQ multiplex PCR, lists solely in-frame clones and lacks some. In the table there are around 300,000 clones, 87% of which are singletons. The sample was memory CD8+ T cells sorted from blood. The subset is: CD45RO+ cells pooled with CCR7-negative TemRA cells. This chain links TRBV25-1 with TRBJ2-2; 8 positions match TRBD1. The source of this sequence is a man between 18 and 35 years old in good health. The CDR3 DNA sequence: TGTGCCAGCAGTACGACGGACAGGGTCACCGGGGAGCTGTTTTTT. Translated, it gives CASSTTDRVTGELFF.